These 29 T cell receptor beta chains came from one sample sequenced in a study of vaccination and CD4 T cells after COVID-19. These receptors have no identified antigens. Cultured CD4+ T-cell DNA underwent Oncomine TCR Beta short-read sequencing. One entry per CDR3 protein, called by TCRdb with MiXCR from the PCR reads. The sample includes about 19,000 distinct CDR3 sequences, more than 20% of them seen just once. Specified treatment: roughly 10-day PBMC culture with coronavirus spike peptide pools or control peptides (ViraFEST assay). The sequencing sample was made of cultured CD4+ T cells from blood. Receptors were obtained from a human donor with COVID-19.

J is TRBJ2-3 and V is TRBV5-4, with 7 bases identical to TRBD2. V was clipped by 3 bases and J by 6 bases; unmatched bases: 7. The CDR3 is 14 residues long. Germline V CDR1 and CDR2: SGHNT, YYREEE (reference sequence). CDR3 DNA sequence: TGTGCCAGCAGCTCGAAATCCGGGAGGGATACGCAGTATTTT. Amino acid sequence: CASSSKSGRDTQYF.

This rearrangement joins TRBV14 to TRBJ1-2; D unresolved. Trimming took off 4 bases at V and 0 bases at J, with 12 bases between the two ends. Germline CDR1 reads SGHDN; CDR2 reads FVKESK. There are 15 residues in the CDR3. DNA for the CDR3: TGTGCCAGCAGCCTCCCGGGGTCAACTAACTATGGCTACACCTTC. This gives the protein CASSLPGSTNYGYTF.

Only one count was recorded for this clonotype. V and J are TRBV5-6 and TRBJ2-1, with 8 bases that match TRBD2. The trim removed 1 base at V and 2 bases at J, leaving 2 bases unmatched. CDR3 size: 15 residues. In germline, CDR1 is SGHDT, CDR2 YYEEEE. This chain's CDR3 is CASSLRRGAYNEQFF. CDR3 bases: TGTGCCAGCAGCTTGCGGCGGGGGGCCTACAATGAGCAGTTCTTC. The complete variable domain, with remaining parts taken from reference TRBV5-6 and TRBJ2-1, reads DAGVTQSPTHLIKTRGQQVTLRCSPKSGHDTVSWYQQALGQGPQFIFQYYEEEERQRGNFPDRFSGHQFPNYSSELNVNALLLGDSALYLCASSLRRGAYNEQFFGPGTRLTVL.

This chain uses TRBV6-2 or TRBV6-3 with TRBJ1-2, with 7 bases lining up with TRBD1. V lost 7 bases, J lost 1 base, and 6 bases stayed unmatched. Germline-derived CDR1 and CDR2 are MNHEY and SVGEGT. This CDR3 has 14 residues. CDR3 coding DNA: TGTGCCAGCATTATGGACAGGAATAACTATGGCTACACCTTC. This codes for CASIMDRNNYGYTF.

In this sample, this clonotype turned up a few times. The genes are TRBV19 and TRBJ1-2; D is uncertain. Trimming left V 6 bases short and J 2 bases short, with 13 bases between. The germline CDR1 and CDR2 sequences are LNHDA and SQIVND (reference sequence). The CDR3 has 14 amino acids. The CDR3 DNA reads TGTGCCAGTAGGCCGGACCTCTTAAACTATGGCTACACCTTC. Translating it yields CASRPDLLNYGYTF.

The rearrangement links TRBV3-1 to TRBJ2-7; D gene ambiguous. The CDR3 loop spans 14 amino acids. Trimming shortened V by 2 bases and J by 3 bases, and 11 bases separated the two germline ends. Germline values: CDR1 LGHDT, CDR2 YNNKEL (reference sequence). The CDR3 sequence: CASSQLSGFYEQYF. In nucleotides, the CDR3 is TGTGCCAGCAGCCAACTCTCCGGGTTCTACGAGCAGTACTTC.

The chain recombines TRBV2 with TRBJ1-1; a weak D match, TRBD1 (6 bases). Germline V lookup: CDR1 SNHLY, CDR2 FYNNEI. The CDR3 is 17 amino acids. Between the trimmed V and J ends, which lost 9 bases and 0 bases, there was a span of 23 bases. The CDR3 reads CARSQGVGGQVNTEAFF. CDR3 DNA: TGTGCCAGAAGCCAAGGGGTAGGGGGTCAGGTGAACACTGAAGCTTTCTTT.

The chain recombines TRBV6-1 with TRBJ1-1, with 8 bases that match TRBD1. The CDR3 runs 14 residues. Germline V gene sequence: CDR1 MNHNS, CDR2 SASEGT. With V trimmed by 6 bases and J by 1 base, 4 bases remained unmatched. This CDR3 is CASSDRGQNTEAFF. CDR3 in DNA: TGTGCCAGCAGCGACAGGGGTCAGAACACTGAAGCTTTCTTT.

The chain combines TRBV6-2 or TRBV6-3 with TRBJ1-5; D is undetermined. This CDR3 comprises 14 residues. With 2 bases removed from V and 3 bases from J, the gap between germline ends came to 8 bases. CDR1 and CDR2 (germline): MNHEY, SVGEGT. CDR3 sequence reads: CASSYHGNNQPQHF. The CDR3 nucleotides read TGTGCCAGCAGTTACCACGGCAACAATCAGCCCCAGCATTTT.

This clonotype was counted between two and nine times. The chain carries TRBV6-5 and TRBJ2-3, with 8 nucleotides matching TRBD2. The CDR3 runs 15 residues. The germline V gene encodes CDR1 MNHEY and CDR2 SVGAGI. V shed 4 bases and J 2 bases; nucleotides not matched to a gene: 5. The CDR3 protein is CASSFLAGATDTQYF. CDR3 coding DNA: TGTGCCAGCAGTTTCCTAGCGGGTGCCACAGATACGCAGTATTTT.

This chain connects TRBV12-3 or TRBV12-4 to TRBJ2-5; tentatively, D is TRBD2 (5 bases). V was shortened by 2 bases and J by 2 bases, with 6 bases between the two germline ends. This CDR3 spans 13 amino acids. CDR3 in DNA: TGTGCCAGCAGTTTACTAGCACAAGAGACCCAGTACTTC. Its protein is CASSLLAQETQYF.

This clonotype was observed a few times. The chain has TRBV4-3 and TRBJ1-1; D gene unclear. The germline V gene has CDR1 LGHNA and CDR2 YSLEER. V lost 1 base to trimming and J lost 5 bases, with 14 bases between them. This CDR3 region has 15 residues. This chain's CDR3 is CASSQVGPGMTEAFF. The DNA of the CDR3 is TGCGCCAGCAGCCAAGTAGGGCCGGGGATGACTGAAGCTTTCTTT.

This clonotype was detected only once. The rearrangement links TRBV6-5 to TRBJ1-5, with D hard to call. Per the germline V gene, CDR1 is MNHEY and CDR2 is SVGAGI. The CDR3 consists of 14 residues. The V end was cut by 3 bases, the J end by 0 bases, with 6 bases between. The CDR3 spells CASSYADSNQPQHF. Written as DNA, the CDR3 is TGTGCCAGCAGTTATGCGGATAGCAATCAGCCCCAGCATTTT.

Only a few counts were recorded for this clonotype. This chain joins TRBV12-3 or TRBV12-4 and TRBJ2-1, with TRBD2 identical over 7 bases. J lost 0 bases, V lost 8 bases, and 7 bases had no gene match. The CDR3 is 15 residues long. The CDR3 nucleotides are TGTGCCAGCCTCCTCGGGGGGAGCTCCTACAATGAGCAGTTCTTC. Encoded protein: CASLLGGSSYNEQFF.

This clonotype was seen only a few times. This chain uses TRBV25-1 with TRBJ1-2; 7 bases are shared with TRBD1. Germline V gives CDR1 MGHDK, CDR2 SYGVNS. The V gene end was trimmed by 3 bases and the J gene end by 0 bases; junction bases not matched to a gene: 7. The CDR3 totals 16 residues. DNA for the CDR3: TGTGCCAGCAGTGAGGTAGGGGGCCAAGCTAACTATGGCTACACCTTC. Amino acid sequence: CASSEVGGQANYGYTF.

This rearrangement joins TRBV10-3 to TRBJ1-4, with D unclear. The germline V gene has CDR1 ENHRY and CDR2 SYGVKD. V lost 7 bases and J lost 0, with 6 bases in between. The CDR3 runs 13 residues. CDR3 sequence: CAIKAATNEKLFF. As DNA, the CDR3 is TGTGCCATCAAGGCAGCAACTAATGAAAAACTGTTTTTT.

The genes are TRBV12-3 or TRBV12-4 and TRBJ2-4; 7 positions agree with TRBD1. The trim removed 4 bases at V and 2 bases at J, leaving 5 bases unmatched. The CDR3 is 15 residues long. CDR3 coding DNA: TGTGCCAGCAGTTCTGACAGGGAATCCAAAAACATTCAGTACTTC. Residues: CASSSDRESKNIQYF.

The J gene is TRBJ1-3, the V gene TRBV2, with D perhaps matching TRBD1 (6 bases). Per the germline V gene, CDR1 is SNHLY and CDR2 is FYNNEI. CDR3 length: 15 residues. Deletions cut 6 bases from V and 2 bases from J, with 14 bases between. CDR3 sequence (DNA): TGTGCCAGCAGCAGAACAGGGCTAGCTGGAAACACCATATATTTT. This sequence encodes CASSRTGLAGNTIYF.

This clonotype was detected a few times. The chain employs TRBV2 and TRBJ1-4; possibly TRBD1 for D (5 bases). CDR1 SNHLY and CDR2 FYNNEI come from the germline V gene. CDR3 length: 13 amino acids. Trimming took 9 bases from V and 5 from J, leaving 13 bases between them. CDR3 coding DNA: TGTGCCAGGGGAGACAGTCTCAATGAAAAACTGTTTTTT. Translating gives CARGDSLNEKLFF. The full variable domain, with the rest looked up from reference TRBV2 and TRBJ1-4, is EPEVTQTPSHQVTQMGQEVILRCVPISNHLYFYWYRQILGQKVEFLVSFYNNEISEKSEIFDDQFSVERPDGSNFTLKIRSTKLEDSAMYFCARGDSLNEKLFFGSGTQLSVL.

In DNA form, the CDR3 reads TGTGCCAGCAGCGCAGGGGGCTCCCCGGGGTTTTCCACCGGGGAGCTGTTTTTT. This translates into CASSAGGSPGFSTGELFF. The chain has TRBV11-2 and TRBJ2-2, with TRBD1 matching over 8 bases. From germline, CDR1 is SGHAT and CDR2 FQNNGV. Losses at the gene ends were 5 bases for V and 4 bases for J; bases not matched to a gene: 15. The CDR3 runs to 18 residues.

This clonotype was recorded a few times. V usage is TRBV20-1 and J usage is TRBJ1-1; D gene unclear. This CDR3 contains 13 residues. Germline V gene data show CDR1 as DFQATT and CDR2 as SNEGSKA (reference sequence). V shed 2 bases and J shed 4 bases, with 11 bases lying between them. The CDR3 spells CSARSGGGTEAFF. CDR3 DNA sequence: TGCAGTGCTAGATCTGGTGGAGGCACTGAAGCTTTCTTT.

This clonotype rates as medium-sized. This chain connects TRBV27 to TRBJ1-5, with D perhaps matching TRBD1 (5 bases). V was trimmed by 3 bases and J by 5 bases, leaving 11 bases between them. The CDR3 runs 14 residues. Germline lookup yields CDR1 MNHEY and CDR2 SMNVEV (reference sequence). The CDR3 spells CASSFSIGDQPQHF. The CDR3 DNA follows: TGTGCCAGCAGTTTCTCGATAGGGGATCAGCCCCAGCATTTT.

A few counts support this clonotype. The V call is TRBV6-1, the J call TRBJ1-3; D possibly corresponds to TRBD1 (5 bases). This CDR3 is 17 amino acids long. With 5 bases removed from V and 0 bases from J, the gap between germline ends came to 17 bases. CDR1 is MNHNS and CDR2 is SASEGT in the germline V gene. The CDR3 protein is CASSPIQGRTSGNTIYF. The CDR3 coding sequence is TGTGCCAGCAGTCCGATCCAGGGACGGACCTCTGGAAACACCATATATTTT.

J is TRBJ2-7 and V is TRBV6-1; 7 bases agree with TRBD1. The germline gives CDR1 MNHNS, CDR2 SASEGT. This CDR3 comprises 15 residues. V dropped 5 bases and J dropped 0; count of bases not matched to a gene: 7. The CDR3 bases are TGTGCCAGCAGTATCGGGACAGCGGACTCCTACGAGCAGTACTTC. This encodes CASSIGTADSYEQYF.

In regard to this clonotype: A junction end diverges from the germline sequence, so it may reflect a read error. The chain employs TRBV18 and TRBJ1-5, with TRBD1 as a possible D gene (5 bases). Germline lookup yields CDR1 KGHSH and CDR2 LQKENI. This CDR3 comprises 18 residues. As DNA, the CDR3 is TGTGCCAGCTCCCCATTCCCCCCGCGACAGAGTTTCAATCAGCCCCAGCGTTTT. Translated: CASSPFPPRQSFNQPQRF.

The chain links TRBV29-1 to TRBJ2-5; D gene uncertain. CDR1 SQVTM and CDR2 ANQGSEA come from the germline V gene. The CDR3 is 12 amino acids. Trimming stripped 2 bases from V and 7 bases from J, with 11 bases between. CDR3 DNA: TGCAGCGTTGAATGGCAGAGCCGGACCCAGTACTTC. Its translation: CSVEWQSRTQYF. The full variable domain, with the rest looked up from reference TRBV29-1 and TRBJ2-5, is SAVISQKPSRDICQRGTSLTIQCQVDSQVTMMFWYRQQPGQSLTLIATANQGSEATYESGFVIDKFPISRPNLTFSTLTVSNMSPEDSSIYLCSVEWQSRTQYFGPGTRLLVL.

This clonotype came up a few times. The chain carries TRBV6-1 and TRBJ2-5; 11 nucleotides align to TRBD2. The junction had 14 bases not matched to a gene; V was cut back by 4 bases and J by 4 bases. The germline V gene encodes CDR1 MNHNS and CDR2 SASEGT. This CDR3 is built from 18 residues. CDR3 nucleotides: TGTGCCAGCAGTGTTTTTAGCGGGGGGGCCCCCTTTGCAGAGACCCAGTACTTC. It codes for CASSVFSGGAPFAETQYF.

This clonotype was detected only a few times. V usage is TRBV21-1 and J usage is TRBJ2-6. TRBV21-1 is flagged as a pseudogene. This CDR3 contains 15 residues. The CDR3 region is CASRIGLTGANVLTF. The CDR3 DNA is TGTGCCAGCAGAATAGGCCTGACTGGGGCCAACGTCCTGACTTTC.

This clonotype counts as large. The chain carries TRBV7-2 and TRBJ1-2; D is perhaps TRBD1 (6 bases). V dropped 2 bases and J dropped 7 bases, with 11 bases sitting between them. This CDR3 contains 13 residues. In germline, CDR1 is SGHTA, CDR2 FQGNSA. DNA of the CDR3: TGTGCCAGCAGCTTATCAGGGGTTGGTGGCTACACCTTC. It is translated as CASSLSGVGGYTF. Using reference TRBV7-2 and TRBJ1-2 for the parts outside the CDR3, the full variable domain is GAGVSQSPSNKVTEKGKDVELRCDPISGHTALYWYRQSLGQGLEFLIYFQGNSAPDKSGLPSDRFSAERTGGSVSTLTIQRTQQEDSAVYLCASSLSGVGGYTFGSGTRLTVV.